This T cell receptor (beta chain) was sequenced during a study of Tregs in tolerant kidney transplant recipients. Clones were read by immunoSEQ multiplex PCR, and TCRdb kept only the in-frame ones, dropping some. The table has some 70,000 clones, around nine tenths seen once; the top ten hold approximately 0.4%. The germline V gene encodes CDR1 SGHTA and CDR2 FQGNSA. This CDR3 region has 16 residues. Trimming took 1 base from V and 4 from J; bases not matched to a gene: 6. The sequence derives from a human donor who received a combined kidney and bone marrow transplant. The rearrangement links TRBV7-2 to TRBJ1-3, with TRBD1 matching over 8 bases. The source was CD4+ T cells from blood, collected before the transplant. CDR3 sequence (DNA): TGTGCCAGCAGCTTAGGACAGGGGCTAGAAGGAAACACCATATATTTT. This sequence encodes CASSLGQGLEGNTIYF.